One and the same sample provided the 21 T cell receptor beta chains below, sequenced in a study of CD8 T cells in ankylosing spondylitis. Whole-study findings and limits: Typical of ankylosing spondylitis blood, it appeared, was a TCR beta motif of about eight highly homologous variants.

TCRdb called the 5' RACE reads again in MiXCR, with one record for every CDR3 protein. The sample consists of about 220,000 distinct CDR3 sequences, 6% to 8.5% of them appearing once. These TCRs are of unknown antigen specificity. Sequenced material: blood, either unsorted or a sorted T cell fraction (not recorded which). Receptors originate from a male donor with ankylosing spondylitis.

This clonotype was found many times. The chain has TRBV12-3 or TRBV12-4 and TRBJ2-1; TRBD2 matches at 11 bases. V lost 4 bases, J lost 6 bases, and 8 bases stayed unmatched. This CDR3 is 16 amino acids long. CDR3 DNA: TGTGCCAGCAGTTCCTCTAGCGGGAGGCCCCTCAATGAGCAGTTCTTC. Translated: CASSSSSGRPLNEQFF.

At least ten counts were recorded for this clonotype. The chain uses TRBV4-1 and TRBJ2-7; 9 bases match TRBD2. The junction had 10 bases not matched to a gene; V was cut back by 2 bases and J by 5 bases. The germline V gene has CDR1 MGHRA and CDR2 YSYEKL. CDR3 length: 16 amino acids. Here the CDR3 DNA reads TGCGCCAGCAGCCAACCCTCTAGCGGGATACGTGACGAGCAGTACTTC. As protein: CASSQPSSGIRDEQYF.

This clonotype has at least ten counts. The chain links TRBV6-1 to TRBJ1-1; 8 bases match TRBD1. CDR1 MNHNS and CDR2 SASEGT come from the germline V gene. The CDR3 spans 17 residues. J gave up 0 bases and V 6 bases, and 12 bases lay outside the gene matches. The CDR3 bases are TGTGCCAGCAGCCCGCGCTCAGGGGGCTACGTGAACACTGAAGCTTTCTTT. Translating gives CASSPRSGGYVNTEAFF.

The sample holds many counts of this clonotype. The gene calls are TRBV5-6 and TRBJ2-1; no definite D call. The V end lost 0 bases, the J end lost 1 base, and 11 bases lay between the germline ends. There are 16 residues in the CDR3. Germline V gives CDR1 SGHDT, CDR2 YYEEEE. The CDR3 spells CASSLATWDSYNEQFF. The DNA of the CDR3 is TGTGCCAGCAGCTTGGCTACGTGGGATTCCTACAATGAGCAGTTCTTC.

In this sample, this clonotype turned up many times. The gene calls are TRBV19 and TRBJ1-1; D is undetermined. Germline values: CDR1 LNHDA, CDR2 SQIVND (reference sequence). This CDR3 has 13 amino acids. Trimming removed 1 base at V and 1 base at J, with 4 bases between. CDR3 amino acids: CASSIARNTEAFF. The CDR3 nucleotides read TGTGCCAGTAGTATAGCGAGGAACACTGAAGCTTTCTTT.

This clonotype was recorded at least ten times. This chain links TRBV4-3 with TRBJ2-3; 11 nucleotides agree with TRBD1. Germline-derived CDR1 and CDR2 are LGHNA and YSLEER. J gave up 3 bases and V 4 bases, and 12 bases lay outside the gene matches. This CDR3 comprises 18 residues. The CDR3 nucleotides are TGCGCCAGCAGCCTATATTGGACAGGGGGCGAGAGGACAGATACGCAGTATTTT. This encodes CASSLYWTGGERTDTQYF.

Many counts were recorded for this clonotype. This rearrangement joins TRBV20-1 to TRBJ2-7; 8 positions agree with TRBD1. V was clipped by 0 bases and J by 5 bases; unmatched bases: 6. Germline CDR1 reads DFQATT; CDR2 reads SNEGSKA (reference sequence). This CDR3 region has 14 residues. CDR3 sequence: CSARDRQGAHEQYF. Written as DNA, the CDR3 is TGCAGTGCTAGAGATCGGCAGGGGGCCCACGAGCAGTACTTC.

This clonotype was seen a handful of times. This CDR3 reads CASSLFRGSYNEQFF. For the CDR3, the DNA is TGTGCCAGCAGTCTGTTCCGGGGCTCCTACAATGAGCAGTTCTTC. The chain has TRBV6-2 or TRBV6-3 and TRBJ2-1; weak D call: TRBD2 (5 bases). The CDR3 consists of 15 residues. Germline CDR1 is MNHEY and CDR2 is SVGEGT. Deletions cut 5 bases from V and 0 bases from J, with 11 bases between.

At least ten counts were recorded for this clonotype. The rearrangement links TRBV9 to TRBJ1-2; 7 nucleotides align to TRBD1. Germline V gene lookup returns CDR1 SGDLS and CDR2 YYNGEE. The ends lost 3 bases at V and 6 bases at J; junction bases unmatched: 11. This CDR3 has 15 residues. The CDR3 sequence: CASSANAGGRDGYTF. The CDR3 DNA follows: TGTGCCAGCAGCGCTAACGCAGGGGGTCGGGATGGCTACACCTTC.

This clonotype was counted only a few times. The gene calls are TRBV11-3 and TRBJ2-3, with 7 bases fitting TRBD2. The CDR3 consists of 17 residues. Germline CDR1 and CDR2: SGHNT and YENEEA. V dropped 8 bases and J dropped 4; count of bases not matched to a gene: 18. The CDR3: CASLTHWAGGRADTQYF. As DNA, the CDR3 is TGTGCCAGCTTGACGCATTGGGCCGGGGGGAGGGCAGATACGCAGTATTTT.

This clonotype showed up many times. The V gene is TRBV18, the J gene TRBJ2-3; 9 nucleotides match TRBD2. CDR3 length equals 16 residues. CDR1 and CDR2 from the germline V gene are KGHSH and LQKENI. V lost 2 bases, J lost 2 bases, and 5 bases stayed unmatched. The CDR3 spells CASSPDAGGDTDTQYF. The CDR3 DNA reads TGTGCCAGCTCACCAGACGCGGGGGGGGACACAGATACGCAGTATTTT. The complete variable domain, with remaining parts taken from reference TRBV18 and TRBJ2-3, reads NAGVMQNPRHLVRRRGQEARLRCSPMKGHSHVYWYRQLPEEGLKFMVYLQKENIIDESGMPKERFSAEFPKEGPSILRIQQVVRGDSAAYFCASSPDAGGDTDTQYFGPGTRLTVL.

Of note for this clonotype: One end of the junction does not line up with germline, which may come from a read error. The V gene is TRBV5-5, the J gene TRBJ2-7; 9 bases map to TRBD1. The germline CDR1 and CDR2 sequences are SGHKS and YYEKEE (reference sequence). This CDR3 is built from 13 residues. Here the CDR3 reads CAGSRDRAHEQYF. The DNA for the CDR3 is TGTGCCGGCAGCCGGGACAGGGCCCACGAGCAGTACTTC. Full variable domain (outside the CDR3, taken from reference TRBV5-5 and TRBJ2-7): DAGVTQSPTHLIKTRGQQVTLRCSPISGHKSVSWYQQVLGQGPQFIFQYYEKEERGRGNFPDRFSARQFPNYSSELNVNALLLGDSALYLCAGSRDRAHEQYFGPGTRLTVT.

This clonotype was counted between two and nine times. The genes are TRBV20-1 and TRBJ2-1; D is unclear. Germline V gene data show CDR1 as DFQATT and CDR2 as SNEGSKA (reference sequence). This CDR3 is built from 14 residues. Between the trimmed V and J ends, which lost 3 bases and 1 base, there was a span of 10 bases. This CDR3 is CSASSTRSYNEQFF. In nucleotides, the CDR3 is TGCAGTGCTAGCTCGACAAGATCCTACAATGAGCAGTTCTTC.

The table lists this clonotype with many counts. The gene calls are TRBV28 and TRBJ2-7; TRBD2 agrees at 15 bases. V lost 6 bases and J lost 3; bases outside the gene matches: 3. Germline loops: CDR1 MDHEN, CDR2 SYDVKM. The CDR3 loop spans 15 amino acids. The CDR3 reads CASRRTSGRVYEQYF. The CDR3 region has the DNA TGTGCCAGCAGGAGGACTAGCGGGAGGGTCTACGAGCAGTACTTC.

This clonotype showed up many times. The CDR3 nucleotides read TGTGCCAGCAGTATACGACCCACAGGGGGAGACTATGGCTACACCTTC. Translating it yields CASSIRPTGGDYGYTF. This chain joins TRBV27 and TRBJ1-2; 8 nucleotides align to TRBD1. This CDR3 has 16 amino acids. Trimming cost V 5 bases and J 3 bases; bases outside gene matches: 11. Germline V lookup: CDR1 MNHEY, CDR2 SMNVEV (reference sequence).

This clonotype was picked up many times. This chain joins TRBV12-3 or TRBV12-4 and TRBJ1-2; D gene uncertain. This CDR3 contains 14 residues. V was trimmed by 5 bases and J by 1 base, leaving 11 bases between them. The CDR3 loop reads CASSHGRINYGYTF. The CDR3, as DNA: TGTGCCAGCAGTCACGGACGGATTAACTATGGCTACACCTTC.

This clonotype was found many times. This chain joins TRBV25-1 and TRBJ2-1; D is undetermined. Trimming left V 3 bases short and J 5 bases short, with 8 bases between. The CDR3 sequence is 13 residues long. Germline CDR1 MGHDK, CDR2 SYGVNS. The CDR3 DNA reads TGTGCCAGCAGTGAGTCACTTAACAATGAGCAGTTCTTC. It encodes CASSESLNNEQFF.

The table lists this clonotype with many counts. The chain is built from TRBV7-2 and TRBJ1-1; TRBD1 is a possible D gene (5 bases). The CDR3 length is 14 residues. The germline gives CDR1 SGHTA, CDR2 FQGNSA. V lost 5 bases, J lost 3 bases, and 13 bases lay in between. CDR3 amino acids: CASSPGGGYTEAFF. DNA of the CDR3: TGTGCCAGCAGCCCTGGGGGGGGATACACTGAAGCTTTCTTT. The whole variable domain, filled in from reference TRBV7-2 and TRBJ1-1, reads GAGVSQSPSNKVTEKGKDVELRCDPISGHTALYWYRQSLGQGLEFLIYFQGNSAPDKSGLPSDRFSAERTGGSVSTLTIQRTQQEDSAVYLCASSPGGGYTEAFFGQGTRLTVV.

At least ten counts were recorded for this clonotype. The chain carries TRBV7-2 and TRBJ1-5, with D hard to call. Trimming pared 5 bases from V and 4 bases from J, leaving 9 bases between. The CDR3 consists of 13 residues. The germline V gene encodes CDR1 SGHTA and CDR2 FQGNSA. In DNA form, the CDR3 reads TGTGCCAGCAGCGATACAGCTAATCAGCCCCAGCATTTT. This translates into CASSDTANQPQHF.

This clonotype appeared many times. CDR3 DNA sequence: TGTGCCAGCAGCCCCCCGGGACAGGGGGCAAAATTGAACACTGAAGCTTTCTTT. This gives the protein CASSPPGQGAKLNTEAFF. The chain employs TRBV7-6 and TRBJ1-1, with 12 bases that match TRBD1. CDR1 SGHVS and CDR2 FNYEAQ come from the germline V gene. The CDR3 runs 18 residues. The V gene end was trimmed by 5 bases and the J gene end by 0 bases; junction bases not matched to a gene: 10.

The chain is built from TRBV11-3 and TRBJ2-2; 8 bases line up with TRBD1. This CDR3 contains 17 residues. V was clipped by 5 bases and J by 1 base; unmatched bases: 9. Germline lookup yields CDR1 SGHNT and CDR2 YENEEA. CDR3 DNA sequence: TGTGCCAGCAGCCCCGACAGGGGACCATTGAACACCGGGGAGCTGTTTTTT. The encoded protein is CASSPDRGPLNTGELFF.